This T cell receptor beta chain was captured by sequencing in a study of blood T cell repertoires in COVID-19. As for the study in general: Material from acute and convalescent COVID-19 was sourced from the United States, Italy and Spain. Nucleic acid was either cDNA or gDNA, and it came from T cells, B-cell-depleted T cells, or PBMCs.

The CDR3 runs to 16 residues. Germline assignment: CDR1 LNHDA and CDR2 SQIVND (reference sequence). Trimming took 2 bases from V and 2 from J, leaving 10 bases between them. The authors' processing: Reference gene primer amplification yielded estimated nucleated cell counts. Produced via immunoSEQ multiplex PCR; TCRdb's table is partial and in-frame only. V, J and clone size are those of that table, while D and trimming were read from the DNA. The table records 20,000 or so clones, 86% of them present only once. Sequencing was performed on peripheral blood. The sequence was collected from a woman of 80 years or more with active or convalescent COVID-19. The chain employs TRBV19 and TRBJ2-6, with D perhaps matching TRBD2 (5 bases). The CDR3 sequence is CASSILGITGANVLTF. CDR3 coding DNA: TGTGCCAGTAGTATACTCGGGATTACTGGGGCCAACGTCCTGACTTTC.